One sample yielded the 2 T cell receptor beta chains listed below, sequenced in a study of T-cell memory formation after mild COVID-19. One entry per CDR3 protein results from TCRdb running MiXCR on the 5' RACE reads. The table shows 500,000 to 600,000 distinct CDR3 sequences, with more than 15% occurring only once. The sequencing input was PBMCs or a T cell subset sorted from them (not recorded which). These receptors were obtained from an adult woman who had mild COVID-19 (a few samples of this study predate the infection). Cell type and time point are not known.

This clonotype was detected a few times. V and J are TRBV7-3 and TRBJ1-1, with TRBD1 identical over 8 bases. Per the germline V gene, CDR1 is SGHTA and CDR2 is FQGTGA. CDR3 length equals 14 residues. The V and J ends lost 2 bases and 7 bases, in that order; junction bases with no gene match: 6. This chain's CDR3 is CASSLQGADLEAFF. The CDR3 DNA sequence: TGTGCCAGCAGCTTACAGGGGGCGGACCTTGAAGCTTTCTTT.

The chain uses TRBV11-3 and TRBJ2-1; perhaps TRBD2 as D (6 bases). The CDR3 extends over 16 amino acids. With 5 bases removed from V and 1 base from J, the gap between germline ends came to 15 bases. Looked up from germline, CDR1 is SGHNT and CDR2 is YENEEA. CDR3 in DNA: TGTGCCAGCAGCCTCACTAGCTTTATTTCCTACAATGAGCAGTTCTTC. This sequence encodes CASSLTSFISYNEQFF.